Each of the 10 T cell receptor beta chains below was sequenced from the same sample in a study of blood T cell repertoires in COVID-19. Measured with immunoSEQ multiplex PCR; TCRdb has only the in-frame clones, and not every one. The sample includes 350,000 to 450,000 clones, 85% to 90% seen only once; the top ten take 0.95% to 1.2%. Sequenced input: PBMCs or T cells enriched from blood (not recorded which). The source is a man aged 30 to 39 who had recovered from COVID-19.

The genes are TRBV2 and TRBJ2-7, with TRBD2 matching 14 bases. This CDR3 has 17 amino acids. Germline V gives CDR1 SNHLY, CDR2 FYNNEI. Trimming at V came to 4 bases and at J to 4 bases, leaving 9 bases not matched to a gene. The CDR3 spells CASSGTLGLAGVYEQYF. The CDR3 coding sequence is TGTGCCAGCAGTGGGACCCTGGGACTAGCGGGAGTTTACGAGCAGTACTTC.

V usage is TRBV9 and J usage is TRBJ2-1, with D perhaps TRBD1 (6 bases). Germline CDR1 is SGDLS and CDR2 is YYNGEE. This CDR3 contains 13 residues. V was clipped by 3 bases and J by 3 bases, with 7 bases between them. CDR3 bases: TGTGCCAGCAGCGCGGACAGCTACAATGAGCAGTTCTTC. Residues: CASSADSYNEQFF.

This chain connects TRBV6-1 to TRBJ2-5; TRBD2 agrees at 8 bases. From germline, CDR1 is MNHNS and CDR2 SASEGT. The CDR3 is made up of 15 amino acids. V lost 1 base to trimming and J lost 7 bases; unmatched junction nucleotides: 8. The CDR3 DNA reads TGTGCCAGCAGTGAAGGCACCGGGGGGGGTAGGACCCAGTACTTC. It codes for CASSEGTGGGRTQYF.

The chain uses TRBV19 and TRBJ2-7, with a possible D match to TRBD2 (5 bases). Germline V gene data show CDR1 as LNHDA and CDR2 as SQIVND (reference sequence). The CDR3 runs to 15 residues. With 1 base removed from V and 0 bases from J, the gap between germline ends came to 10 bases. Here the CDR3 DNA reads TGTGCCAGTAGTATAGGAGCGGCGAGCTCCTACGAGCAGTACTTC. Translation: CASSIGAASSYEQYF.

CDR3 DNA sequence: TGCGCCAGCAGTAGTTTTAGCGGGAGAACAGATACGCAGTATTTT. It translates to CASSSFSGRTDTQYF. The chain joins TRBV10-1 to TRBJ2-3; 9 bases are a match to TRBD2. Trimming removed 5 bases from V and 3 bases from J; junction bases left unmatched: 6. The CDR3 consists of 15 residues. Germline assignment: CDR1 WNHNN and CDR2 SYGVQD (reference sequence).

The V and J genes are TRBV10-3 and TRBJ2-2, with 16 bases aligning to TRBD2. After removal of 7 bases from V and 3 bases from J, the junction contained 8 bases not matched to a gene. The CDR3 loop spans 18 amino acids. CDR1 is ENHRY and CDR2 is SYGVKD in the germline V gene. The CDR3 protein is CAIKSGLAGGPDTGELFF. In DNA form, the CDR3 reads TGTGCCATCAAATCGGGACTAGCGGGAGGGCCAGACACCGGGGAGCTGTTTTTT.

This chain uses TRBV3-1 (or the pseudogene TRBV3-2) with TRBJ2-2; 9 nucleotides align to TRBD2. The CDR3 is made up of 18 amino acids. Germline CDR1 and CDR2: LGHDT and YNNKEL (reference sequence). The V and J ends lost 1 base and 5 bases, in that order; junction bases with no gene match: 11. CDR3 sequence: CASSQARQREDRTGELFF. The CDR3 DNA is TGTGCCAGCAGCCAAGCTCGCCAGCGGGAGGACCGGACCGGGGAGCTGTTTTTT.

J is TRBJ1-2 and V is TRBV18; D is unresolved. Trimming removed 6 bases from V and 2 bases from J, with 10 bases in between. Germline V CDR1 and CDR2: KGHSH, LQKENI. The CDR3 sequence is 13 residues long. The CDR3 sequence is CASSRDLNYGYTF. The CDR3 DNA reads as TGTGCCAGCTCCCGCGATCTGAACTATGGCTACACCTTC.

This chain links TRBV19 with TRBJ2-2, with 8 bases that match TRBD1. Trimming removed 6 bases from V and 7 bases from J; junction bases left unmatched: 10. The CDR3 runs 15 residues. Germline-derived CDR1 and CDR2 are LNHDA and SQIVND (reference sequence). The CDR3 protein is CASSPDRGIIGELFF. In DNA form, the CDR3 reads TGTGCCAGTAGCCCCGACAGGGGAATAATCGGGGAGCTGTTTTTT.

This CDR3 reads CATSEGTTNEQFF. The CDR3 region has the DNA TGTGCCACCAGTGAAGGGACTACCAATGAGCAGTTCTTC. The chain joins TRBV24-1 to TRBJ2-1, with 7 bases matching TRBD2. The CDR3 has 13 residues. The V segment lost 4 bases and the J segment 6 bases; nucleotides outside the gene matches: 2. Germline V gene lookup returns CDR1 KGHDR and CDR2 SFDVKD.